This entry lists 5 T cell receptor beta chains sequenced from one sample in a study of response to subunit inactivated influenza vaccine (dated by TCRdb to 2016 to 2019). Receptor libraries were prepared by RT-PCR. The sequencing machine was an Illumina HiSeq 2500. The public reads were quality trimmed at Q25 with fastp and then assembled into clones with MiXCR by TCRdb, keeping productive beta chains. Duplicate CDR3 protein sequences are folded into a single record with the most common DNA and genes. This sample holds 590,000 or so distinct CDR3 sequences; about 15% were observed only once. The ten largest clonotypes hold about 7.4% of the sample. Sequencing was performed on PBMCs from blood, taken about 14 days before vaccination. The receptors were gathered from a man between 45 and 60 years old who received an inactivated influenza vaccine. Donor details come from another sample of the same person, matched by shared clones.

This clonotype came up a few times. The rearrangement links TRBV29-1 to TRBJ1-2; D remains unclear. Germline CDR1 and CDR2: SQVTM and ANQGSEA. The CDR3 is made up of 15 amino acids. V was cut by 0 bases and J by 7 bases, with 18 bases left in between. CDR3 coding DNA: TGCAGCGTTGAAGATAGCCGTTCGGGCGGCGGTGGCTACACCTTC. Amino acids: CSVEDSRSGGGGYTF.

This clonotype was seen a few times. The J gene is TRBJ2-3, the V gene TRBV5-4, with 7 bases matching TRBD2. CDR3 length: 16 residues. Germline V gene sequence: CDR1 SGHNT, CDR2 YYREEE (reference sequence). With 2 bases clipped from V and 0 bases from J, the junction kept 6 bases outside the gene matches. CDR3 residues: CASSFPRGGSTDTQYF. The CDR3 bases are TGTGCCAGCAGCTTCCCCCGCGGGGGAAGCACAGATACGCAGTATTTT.

This clonotype appeared a few times. The V call is TRBV6-2 or TRBV6-3, the J call TRBJ2-3; 13 bases match TRBD2. The germline V gene has CDR1 MNHEY and CDR2 SVGEGT. The J segment lost 8 bases and the V segment lost 7 bases, leaving 6 bases of the junction unmatched. This CDR3 comprises 14 residues. The CDR3 reads CASTPGLAGTTQYF. In nucleotides, the CDR3 is TGTGCCAGCACCCCGGGACTAGCGGGAACTACGCAGTATTTT.

Details on this clonotype: A much larger clone lies one base from this, so it may be a read error. This chain connects TRBV7-3 to TRBJ2-1, with 11 bases aligning to TRBD2. The CDR3 is 14 amino acids. V lost 2 bases, J lost 13 bases, and 7 bases stayed unmatched. CDR1 and CDR2 from the germline V gene are SGHTA and FQGTGA. In nucleotides, the CDR3 is TGTGCCAGCAGCTTATTGGCTAGCGGGGGGCACCAGTTCTTC. Its translation is CASSLLASGGHQFF. The variable domain in full, with the rest retrieved from reference TRBV7-3 and TRBJ2-1, is GAGVSQTPSNKVTEKGKYVELRCDPISGHTALYWYRQSLGQGPEFLIYFQGTGAADDSGLPNDRFFAVRPEGSVSTLKIQRTERGDSAVYLCASSLLASGGHQFFGPGTRLTVL.

The V and J genes are TRBV21-1 and TRBJ2-7; the table calls TRBD1, which could not be checked here. TRBV21-1 has pseudogene status. The CDR3 has 14 residues. CDR3 sequence reads: CASSNRGLSYEQYF. As DNA, the CDR3 is TGTGCCAGCAGTAACAGGGGGCTCTCCTACGAGCAGTACTTC.